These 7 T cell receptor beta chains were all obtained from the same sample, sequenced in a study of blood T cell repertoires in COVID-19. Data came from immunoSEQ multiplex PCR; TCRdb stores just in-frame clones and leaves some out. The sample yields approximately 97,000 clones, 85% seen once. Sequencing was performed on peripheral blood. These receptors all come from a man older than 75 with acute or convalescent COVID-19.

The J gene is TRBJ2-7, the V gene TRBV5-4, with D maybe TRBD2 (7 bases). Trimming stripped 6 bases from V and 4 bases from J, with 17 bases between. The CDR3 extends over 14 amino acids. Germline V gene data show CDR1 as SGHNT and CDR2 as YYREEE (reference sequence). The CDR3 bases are TGTGCCAGCACCCCATGGGGGGGCCCATACGAGCAGTACTTC. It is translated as CASTPWGGPYEQYF.

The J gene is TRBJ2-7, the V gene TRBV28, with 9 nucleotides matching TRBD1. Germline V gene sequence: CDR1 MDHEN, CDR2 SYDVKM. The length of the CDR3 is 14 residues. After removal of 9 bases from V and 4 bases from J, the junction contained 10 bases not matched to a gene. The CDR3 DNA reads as TGTGCCAGTAGAGGACAGGGGCGTTTGTACGAGCAGTACTTC. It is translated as CASRGQGRLYEQYF.

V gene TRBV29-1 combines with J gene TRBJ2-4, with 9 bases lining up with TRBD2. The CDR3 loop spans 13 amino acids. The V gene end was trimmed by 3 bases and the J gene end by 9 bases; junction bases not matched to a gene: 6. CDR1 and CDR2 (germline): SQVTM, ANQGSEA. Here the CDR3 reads CSVEGGRVGIQYF. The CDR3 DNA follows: TGCAGCGTTGAGGGCGGGAGGGTTGGCATTCAGTACTTC.

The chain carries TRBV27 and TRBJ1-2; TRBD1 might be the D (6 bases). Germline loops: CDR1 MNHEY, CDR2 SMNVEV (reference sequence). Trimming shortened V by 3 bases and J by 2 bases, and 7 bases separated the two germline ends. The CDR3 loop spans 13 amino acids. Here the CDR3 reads CASSFTGNYGYTF. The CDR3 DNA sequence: TGTGCCAGCAGTTTTACAGGGAACTATGGCTACACCTTC.

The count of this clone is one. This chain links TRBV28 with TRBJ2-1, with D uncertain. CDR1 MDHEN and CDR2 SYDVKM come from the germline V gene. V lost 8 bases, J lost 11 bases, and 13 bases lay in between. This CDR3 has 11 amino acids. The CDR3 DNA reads TGTGCCAGCTCAACACCGGGTCAGCAGTTCTTC. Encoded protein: CASSTPGQQFF.

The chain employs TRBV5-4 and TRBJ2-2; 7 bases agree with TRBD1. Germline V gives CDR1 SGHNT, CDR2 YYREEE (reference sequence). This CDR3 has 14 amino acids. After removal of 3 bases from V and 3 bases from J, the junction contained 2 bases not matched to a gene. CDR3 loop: CASSSGTDTGELFF. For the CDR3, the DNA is TGTGCCAGCAGCTCCGGGACAGACACCGGGGAGCTGTTTTTT.

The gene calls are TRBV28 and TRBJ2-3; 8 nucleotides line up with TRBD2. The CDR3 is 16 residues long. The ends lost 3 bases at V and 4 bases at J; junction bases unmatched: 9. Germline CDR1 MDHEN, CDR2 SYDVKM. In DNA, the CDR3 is TGTGCCAGCAGTTTCATACGGGAGGGCAAGTCAGATACGCAGTATTTT. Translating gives CASSFIREGKSDTQYF.